Each of the 24 T cell receptor beta chains below was sequenced from the same sample in a study of blood T cell repertoires in COVID-19. Only in-frame clones appear in the TCRdb table, and some are missing; sequencing was by immunoSEQ multiplex PCR. The sample comprises around 380,000 clones, more than 75% of which are singletons, and over 0.95% rests with the top ten. Specimen: peripheral blood. The origin of the receptors is a human donor with acute or convalescent COVID-19. The donor label of this sample is uncertain.

This clone was picked up a small number of times. This rearrangement joins TRBV11-2 to TRBJ1-2; 11 bases fit TRBD1. The junction had 8 bases not matched to a gene; V was cut back by 0 bases and J by 8 bases. This CDR3 has 16 residues. CDR1 is SGHAT and CDR2 is FQNNGV in the germline V gene. CDR3 amino acids: CASSLERDGTGGGYTF. The CDR3 DNA reads TGTGCCAGCAGCTTAGAACGCGACGGGACAGGGGGAGGCTACACCTTC. Combining the CDR3 with reference TRBV11-2 and TRBJ1-2 gives the whole variable domain EAGVAQSPRYKIIEKRQSVAFWCNPISGHATLYWYQQILGQGPKLLIQFQNNGVVDDSQLPKDRFSAERLKGVDSTLKIQPAKLEDSAVYLCASSLERDGTGGGYTFGSGTRLTVV.

Worth noting for this clone: A read error may account for a junction end that differs from germline. CDR3 residues: CASSAGMDTGELFF. In DNA form, the CDR3 reads TGTGCCAGTAGTGCCGGGATGGACACCGGGGAGCTGTTTTTT. V and J are TRBV6-4 and TRBJ2-2, with D possibly TRBD2 on 5 matching bases. The CDR3 is 14 residues long. Germline CDR1 and CDR2: MRHNA and SNTAGT.

V and J are TRBV18 and TRBJ1-2, with 7 bases lining up with TRBD1. J was trimmed by 3 bases and V by 3 bases; bases with no gene match: 7. This CDR3 has 15 amino acids. Germline V gene data show CDR1 as KGHSH and CDR2 as LQKENI. The CDR3 DNA reads as TGTGCCAGCTCACCTCTCGAGGGGGCGTACTATGGCTACACCTTC. It translates to CASSPLEGAYYGYTF.

The V gene is TRBV5-1, the J gene TRBJ2-5, with TRBD2 matching 7 bases. The J segment lost 5 bases and the V segment lost 5 bases, leaving 9 bases of the junction unmatched. Germline CDR1 is SGHRS and CDR2 is YFSETQ. The CDR3 spans 14 residues. CDR3 protein: CASRRSGVEETQYF. The DNA of the CDR3 is TGCGCCAGCAGGAGGAGCGGGGTGGAGGAGACCCAGTACTTC.

J is TRBJ2-7 and V is TRBV4-2, with TRBD2 matching 14 bases. The V gene's germline CDR1 is LGHNA and CDR2 YNFKEQ. Trimming cost V 0 bases and J 3 bases; bases outside gene matches: 4. The CDR3 extends over 17 amino acids. This CDR3 reads CASSQDGTSGSLYEQYF. CDR3 nucleotides: TGTGCCAGCAGCCAAGACGGGACTAGCGGGAGTCTCTACGAGCAGTACTTC.

The CDR3 sequence: CASSPGTGSLSPLHF. The CDR3, as DNA: TGTGCCAGCAGCCCAGGGACAGGGTCTTTGTCACCCCTCCACTTT. V gene TRBV11-2 combines with J gene TRBJ1-6; 9 nucleotides agree with TRBD1. Trimming at V came to 5 bases and at J to 10 bases, leaving 9 bases not matched to a gene. Germline CDR1 reads SGHAT; CDR2 reads FQNNGV. This CDR3 comprises 15 residues.

The chain joins TRBV5-4 to TRBJ1-2; D is undetermined. The V gene's germline CDR1 is SGHNT and CDR2 YYREEE (reference sequence). The CDR3 has 14 amino acids. V was trimmed by 1 base and J by 7 bases, leaving 14 bases between them. The CDR3 DNA follows: TGTGCCAGCAGCTTGTTTCTCCAGGTTCGTGGCTACACCTTC. Its protein is CASSLFLQVRGYTF.

This clone was detected a few times. The chain is built from TRBV2 and TRBJ1-6; 10 bases are a match to TRBD1. The trim removed 8 bases at V and 13 bases at J, leaving 8 bases unmatched. The CDR3 is 13 residues long. From germline, CDR1 is SNHLY and CDR2 FYNNEI. The CDR3 DNA follows: TGTGCCAGCGGCTACCGGGACAGGGGTCCCCTCCACTTT. Amino acids: CASGYRDRGPLHF.

This chain joins TRBV12-3 or TRBV12-4 and TRBJ1-1; D is perhaps TRBD1 (6 bases). Between the trimmed V and J ends, which lost 5 bases and 5 bases, there was a span of 12 bases. This CDR3 has 13 residues. The CDR3 protein is CASSTGHTTEAFF. The CDR3 DNA sequence: TGTGCCAGCAGTACGGGACATACGACTGAAGCTTTCTTT.

CDR3 DNA sequence: TGTGCCAGCAGCCCTCCCCCGCGGGGGACAGATACGCAGTATTTT. Protein: CASSPPPRGTDTQYF. The chain links TRBV7-9 to TRBJ2-3, with TRBD2 matching 7 bases. With V trimmed by 5 bases and J by 3 bases, 8 bases remained unmatched. CDR1 and CDR2 (germline): SEHNR, FQNEAQ (reference sequence). This CDR3 has 15 residues.

The genes are TRBV7-2 and TRBJ1-1; tentatively, D is TRBD1 (5 bases). This CDR3 spans 13 amino acids. Trimming pared 5 bases from V and 7 bases from J, leaving 14 bases between. The germline V gene has CDR1 SGHTA and CDR2 FQGNSA. CDR3 DNA: TGTGCCAGCAGCCCCCCGGGGGGGATTGAAGCTTTCTTT. It translates to CASSPPGGIEAFF.

The CDR3 nucleotides are TGTGCCAGCAGTATGACTAGCGGACCGCAGTTCTTC. This codes for CASSMTSGPQFF. The rearrangement joins TRBV12-3 or TRBV12-4 to TRBJ2-1; 9 bases are shared with TRBD2. This CDR3 region has 12 residues. Unmatched junction bases numbered 5, after V lost 5 bases and J lost 12 bases.

The chain uses TRBV30 and TRBJ2-3; 7 nucleotides align to TRBD2. J gave up 5 bases and V 5 bases, and 19 bases lay outside the gene matches. The CDR3 has 17 residues. Germline assignment: CDR1 GTSNPN and CDR2 SVGIG (reference sequence). The CDR3 loop is CAWDRRETSRVQDTQYF. CDR3 in DNA: TGTGCCTGGGATAGACGGGAGACTAGCCGGGTCCAAGATACGCAGTATTTT.

The chain combines TRBV5-4 with TRBJ2-2; TRBD1 might be the D (5 bases). There are 14 residues in the CDR3. Deletions cut 0 bases from V and 6 bases from J, with 9 bases between. Per germline, CDR1 SGHNT and CDR2 YYREEE (reference sequence). The DNA for the CDR3 is TGTGCCAGCAGCTTGGTAGGACAACCCGGGGAGCTGTTTTTT. Translated, it gives CASSLVGQPGELFF.

This clone was detected many times. This sequence joins TRBV30 and TRBJ1-1, with 8 bases that match TRBD1. Germline CDR1 GTSNPN, CDR2 SVGIG (reference sequence). This CDR3 spans 16 amino acids. The junction had 10 bases not matched to a gene; V was cut back by 0 bases and J by 4 bases. The CDR3 region is CAWSVTGVQGGTEAFF. The CDR3 DNA sequence: TGTGCCTGGAGTGTGACGGGGGTACAGGGGGGCACTGAAGCTTTCTTT.

A single count supports this clone. The chain links TRBV4-2 to TRBJ1-2; D is ambiguous. The V and J ends lost 0 bases and 2 bases respectively, with 10 bases between them. This CDR3 comprises 15 residues. CDR1 is LGHNA and CDR2 is YNFKEQ in the germline V gene. CDR3 amino acids: CASSQDSLVNYGYTF. The CDR3 nucleotides read TGTGCCAGCAGCCAAGATAGCCTGGTAAACTATGGCTACACCTTC.

The genes are TRBV30 and TRBJ1-4, with D perhaps TRBD1 (6 bases). The CDR3 loop spans 14 amino acids. Germline CDR1 reads GTSNPN; CDR2 reads SVGIG (reference sequence). The germline V and J ends were trimmed by 2 bases and 4 bases, with 11 bases remaining between them. The chain's CDR3 is CAWSRQALNEKLFF. The DNA for the CDR3 is TGTGCCTGGAGTCGACAGGCCCTTAATGAAAAACTGTTTTTT.

The chain has TRBV6-5 and TRBJ1-1; perhaps TRBD1 as D (5 bases). V shed 6 bases and J shed 3 bases, with 11 bases lying between them. The CDR3 is 13 amino acids. CDR1 is MNHEY, CDR2 SVGAGI, per germline. CDR3 in amino acids: CASSPDRHTEAFF. The CDR3 DNA is TGTGCCAGCAGCCCCGACAGACACACTGAAGCTTTCTTT.

The chain combines TRBV19 with TRBJ2-2; D perhaps matches TRBD1 (5 bases). Germline CDR1 LNHDA, CDR2 SQIVND (reference sequence). Trimming shortened V by 3 bases and J by 4 bases, and 9 bases separated the two germline ends. The CDR3 runs 14 residues. DNA of the CDR3: TGTGCCAGTAGTATGCAGACAGTCACCGGGGAGCTGTTTTTT. Translating it yields CASSMQTVTGELFF.

This chain joins TRBV27 and TRBJ2-2; 10 positions match TRBD1. V gave up 6 bases and J gave up 5 bases; unmatched junction bases: 15. This CDR3 has 18 amino acids. Germline V lookup: CDR1 MNHEY, CDR2 SMNVEV (reference sequence). CDR3 in amino acids: CASSPGTGVRDRTGELFF. Here the CDR3 DNA reads TGTGCCAGCAGCCCAGGGACAGGGGTACGGGACAGGACCGGGGAGCTGTTTTTT.

The chain recombines TRBV2 with TRBJ1-4; 9 bases are shared with TRBD1. The CDR3 sequence is 18 residues long. Germline CDR1 and CDR2: SNHLY and FYNNEI. Unmatched junction bases numbered 21, after V lost 8 bases and J lost 8 bases. The CDR3 is CASGPPYRGPRAGEKLFF. Here the CDR3 DNA reads TGTGCCAGCGGCCCCCCGTACAGGGGGCCTCGGGCAGGGGAAAAACTGTTTTTT.

V is TRBV7-8 and J is TRBJ2-7; perhaps TRBD2 as D (7 bases). Germline V gives CDR1 SGHVS, CDR2 FQNEAQ. V lost 1 base and J lost 3, with 25 bases in between. The CDR3 covers 19 residues. CDR3 amino acids: CASSLGGGGGGPTSYEQYF. For the CDR3, the DNA is TGTGCCAGCAGCTTAGGCGGGGGAGGGGGAGGGCCAACCAGCTACGAGCAGTACTTC.

The chain carries TRBV6-6 and TRBJ2-1; 9 bases fit TRBD1. V trimming: 6 bases; J trimming: 7 bases; junction bases outside the gene matches: 10. CDR3 length: 15 residues. CDR1 is MNHNY, CDR2 SVGAGI, per germline (reference sequence). The CDR3 bases are TGTGCCAGCAGAACAACAGGGGGCGCGCGGAATGAGCAGTTCTTC. Translation: CASRTTGGARNEQFF.

The CDR3 sequence is CASSSTSTDTQYF. The CDR3 region has the DNA TGTGCCAGCAGTTCGACTAGCACAGATACGCAGTATTTT. The V and J genes are TRBV12-3 or TRBV12-4 and TRBJ2-3; D call uncertain. The CDR3 totals 13 residues. Between the trimmed V and J ends, which lost 4 bases and 0 bases, there was a span of 5 bases.